The 7 T cell receptor beta chains presented below share a single source sample, sequenced in a study of spatial heterogeneity in lung cancer. Each CDR3 protein is one row after TCRdb ran MiXCR on the 5' RACE reads. Among tens of thousands of distinct CDR3 sequences listed, about an eighth were seen once. Time point noted: blood at routine non-recurrence follow-up after resection. Here the sequenced sample was PBMCs, taken at follow-up. Receptor source: a male donor with early-stage non-small cell lung cancer.

This clonotype has more than one count but fewer than ten. The chain carries TRBV21-1 and TRBJ1-2. TRBV21-1 is an annotated pseudogene. The CDR3 has 13 amino acids. The CDR3 loop is CASSKAGPHGYTF. In nucleotides, the CDR3 is TGTGCCAGCAGCAAAGCGGGACCGCATGGCTACACCTTC.

This clonotype was counted ten times or more. The chain uses TRBV20-1 and TRBJ2-7; 13 nucleotides line up with TRBD2. The germline CDR1 and CDR2 sequences are DFQATT and SNEGSKA (reference sequence). The CDR3 extends over 15 amino acids. J lost 2 bases, V lost 5 bases, and 6 bases had no gene match. The DNA of the CDR3 is TGCAGTGCTGGGACTAGCGGGATTATCCCCTACGAGCAGTACTTC. Translating gives CSAGTSGIIPYEQYF.

This clonotype was detected a few times. This rearrangement joins TRBV6-6 to TRBJ2-1, with TRBD2 matching over 7 bases. This CDR3 spans 15 amino acids. Germline CDR1 MNHNY, CDR2 SVGAGI (reference sequence). The V segment lost 2 bases and the J segment 0 bases; nucleotides outside the gene matches: 1. This CDR3 reads CASSYGGSSYNEQFF. The CDR3 nucleotides are TGTGCCAGCAGTTACGGCGGGAGCTCCTACAATGAGCAGTTCTTC.

The V gene is TRBV19, the J gene TRBJ2-3; D possibly uses TRBD1 or TRBD2 (6 bases each). The germline gives CDR1 LNHDA, CDR2 SQIVND (reference sequence). Trimming left V 5 bases short and J 0 bases short, with 9 bases between. The CDR3 is made up of 14 amino acids. The CDR3 reads CASSRGPSTDTQYF. The CDR3 DNA reads as TGTGCCAGTAGTCGGGGGCCTAGCACAGATACGCAGTATTTT.

Many counts were recorded for this clonotype. V gene TRBV27 combines with J gene TRBJ1-1, with 12 nucleotides matching TRBD1. Trimming at V came to 3 bases and at J to 3 bases, leaving 5 bases not matched to a gene. This CDR3 is built from 16 residues. CDR1 and CDR2 (germline): MNHEY, SMNVEV (reference sequence). As DNA, the CDR3 is TGTGCCAGCAGTTTCCGGGACAGGGGGCCTTACACTGAAGCTTTCTTT. Translated: CASSFRDRGPYTEAFF.

The sample holds a few counts of this clonotype. The CDR3 DNA is TGTGCCAGCAGAGAAGGGCCTAACTATGGCTACACCTTC. As protein: CASREGPNYGYTF. The rearrangement joins TRBV28 to TRBJ1-2; D gene ambiguous. CDR1 and CDR2 from the germline V gene are MDHEN and SYDVKM. Trimming left V 6 bases short and J 0 bases short, with 8 bases between. This CDR3 comprises 13 residues.

This clonotype has at least ten counts. The chain is built from TRBV12-3 or TRBV12-4 and TRBJ1-1, with D uncertain. The length of the CDR3 is 11 residues. Trimming took 4 bases from V and 4 from J, leaving 4 bases between them. In DNA, the CDR3 is TGTGCCAGCAGTTACGCCACTGAAGCTTTCTTT. It codes for CASSYATEAFF.